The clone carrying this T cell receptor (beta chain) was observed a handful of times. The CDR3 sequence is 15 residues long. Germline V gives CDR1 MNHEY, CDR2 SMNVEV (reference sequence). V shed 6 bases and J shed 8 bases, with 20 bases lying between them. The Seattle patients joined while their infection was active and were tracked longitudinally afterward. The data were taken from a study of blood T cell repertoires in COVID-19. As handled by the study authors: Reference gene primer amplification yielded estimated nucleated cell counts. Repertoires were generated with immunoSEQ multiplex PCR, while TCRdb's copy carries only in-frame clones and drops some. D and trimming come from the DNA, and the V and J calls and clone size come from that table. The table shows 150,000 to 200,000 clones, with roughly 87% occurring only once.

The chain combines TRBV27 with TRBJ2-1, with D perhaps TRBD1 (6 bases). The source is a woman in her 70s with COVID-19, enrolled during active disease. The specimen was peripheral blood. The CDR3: CASSPDRVEGDEQFF. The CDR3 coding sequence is TGTGCCAGCAGCCCAGACCGGGTCGAGGGGGATGAGCAGTTCTTC.